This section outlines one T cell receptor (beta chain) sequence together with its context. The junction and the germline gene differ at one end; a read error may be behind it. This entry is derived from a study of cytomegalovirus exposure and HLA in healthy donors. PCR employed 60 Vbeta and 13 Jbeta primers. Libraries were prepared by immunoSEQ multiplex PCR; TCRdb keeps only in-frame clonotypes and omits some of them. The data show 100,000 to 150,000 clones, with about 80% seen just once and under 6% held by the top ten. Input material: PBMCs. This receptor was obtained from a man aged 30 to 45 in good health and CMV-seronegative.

CDR3 nucleotide sequence: TGTGCCGGCAGTGGACAGGGACACACTGAAGCTTTCTTT. This gives the protein CAGSGQGHTEAFF. The genes are TRBV28 and TRBJ1-1; TRBD1 agrees at 8 bases. Germline values: CDR1 MDHEN, CDR2 SYDVKM. The CDR3 length is 13 residues.